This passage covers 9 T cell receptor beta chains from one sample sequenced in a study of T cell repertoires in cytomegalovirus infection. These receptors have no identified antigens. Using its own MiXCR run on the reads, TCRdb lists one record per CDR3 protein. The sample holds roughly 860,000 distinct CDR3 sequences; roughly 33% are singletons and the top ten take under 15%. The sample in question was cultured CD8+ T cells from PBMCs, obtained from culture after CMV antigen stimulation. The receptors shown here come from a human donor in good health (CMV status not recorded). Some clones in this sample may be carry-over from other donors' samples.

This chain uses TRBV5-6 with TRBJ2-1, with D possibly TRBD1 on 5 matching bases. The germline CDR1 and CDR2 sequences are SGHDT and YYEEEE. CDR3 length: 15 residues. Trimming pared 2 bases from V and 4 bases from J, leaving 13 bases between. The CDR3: CASSFKQVPYNEQFF. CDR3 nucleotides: TGTGCCAGCAGCTTTAAACAGGTTCCATACAATGAGCAGTTCTTC.

CDR3 protein: CASSPDPSNTEAFF. The CDR3 DNA sequence: TGCGCCAGCAGCCCCGACCCATCGAACACTGAAGCTTTCTTT. The V call is TRBV5-1, the J call TRBJ1-1; no definite D call. V was pared by 4 bases and J by 1 base, with 11 bases between. The CDR3 is 14 residues long. CDR1 and CDR2 (germline): SGHRS, YFSETQ.

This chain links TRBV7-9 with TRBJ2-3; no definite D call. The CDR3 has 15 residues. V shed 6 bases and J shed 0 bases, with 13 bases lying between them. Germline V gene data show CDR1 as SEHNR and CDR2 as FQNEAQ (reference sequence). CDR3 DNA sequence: TGTGCCAGCAGACCCCCAGGCCCTAGCACAGATACGCAGTATTTT. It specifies CASRPPGPSTDTQYF.

The CDR3 bases are TGTGCCACCAGTGATTCCAGCAACGTCTTGGGGGGCTACACCTTC. Protein sequence: CATSDSSNVLGGYTF. The gene calls are TRBV24-1 and TRBJ1-2; D not resolved. Germline loops: CDR1 KGHDR, CDR2 SFDVKD. The V gene lost 2 bases and the J gene lost 8 bases, with 17 bases spanning the gap. CDR3 length equals 15 residues.

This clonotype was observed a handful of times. The CDR3 here is CASSPNLSKGYTF. The CDR3 DNA reads as TGTGCCAGCAGCCCTAACTTAAGCAAGGGCTACACCTTC. V gene TRBV7-6 combines with J gene TRBJ1-2; D ambiguous. Germline V gene data show CDR1 as SGHVS and CDR2 as FNYEAQ. V was trimmed by 5 bases and J by 8 bases, leaving 15 bases between them. The CDR3 spans 13 residues.

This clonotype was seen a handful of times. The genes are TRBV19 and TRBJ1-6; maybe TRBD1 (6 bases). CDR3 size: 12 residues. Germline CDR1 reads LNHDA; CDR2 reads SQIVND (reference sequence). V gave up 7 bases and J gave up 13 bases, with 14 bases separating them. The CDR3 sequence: CASTTGHIPLHF. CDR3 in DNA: TGTGCCAGTACGACAGGCCATATCCCCCTCCACTTT.

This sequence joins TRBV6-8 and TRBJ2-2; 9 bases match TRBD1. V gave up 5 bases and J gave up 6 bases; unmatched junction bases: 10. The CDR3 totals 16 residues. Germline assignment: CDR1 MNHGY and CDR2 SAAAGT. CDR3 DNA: TGTGCCAGCAGTCTCCAGGACAGGGGAGATGCCGGGGAGCTGTTTTTT. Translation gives CASSLQDRGDAGELFF.

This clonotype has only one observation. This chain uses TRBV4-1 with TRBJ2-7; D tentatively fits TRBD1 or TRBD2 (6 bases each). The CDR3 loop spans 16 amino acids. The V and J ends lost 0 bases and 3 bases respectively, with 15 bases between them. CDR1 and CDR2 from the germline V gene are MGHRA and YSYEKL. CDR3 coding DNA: TGCGCCAGCAGCCAAGATCCTTCTGGGGGGCTCTACGAGCAGTACTTC. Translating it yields CASSQDPSGGLYEQYF.

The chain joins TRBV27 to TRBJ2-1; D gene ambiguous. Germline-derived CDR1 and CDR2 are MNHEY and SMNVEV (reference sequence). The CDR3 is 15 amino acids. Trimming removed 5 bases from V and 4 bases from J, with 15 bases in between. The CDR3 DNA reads TGTGCCAGCAGTCAGACTCCTACTCCTTACAATGAGCAGTTCTTC. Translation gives CASSQTPTPYNEQFF.